The 24 T cell receptor beta chains in this list originate from one sample, sequenced in a study of control samples from healthy donors and cancer patients. Libraries were prepared by immunoSEQ multiplex PCR; TCRdb keeps only in-frame clonotypes and omits some of them. This table holds about 80,000 clones, roughly 91% found once. The sequencing input was blood. The source of these receptors is a man aged 45 to 65 in good health.

V usage is TRBV10-1 and J usage is TRBJ2-5, with D perhaps matching TRBD2 (6 bases). The V gene's germline CDR1 is WNHNN and CDR2 SYGVQD (reference sequence). CDR3 size: 13 residues. With 4 bases removed from V and 1 base from J, the gap between germline ends came to 7 bases. CDR3 sequence: CASSGGGQETQYF. CDR3 nucleotide sequence: TGCGCCAGCAGTGGGGGAGGCCAAGAGACCCAGTACTTC.

The chain combines TRBV5-1 with TRBJ1-5; D may be TRBD1 (6 bases). The V and J ends lost 4 bases and 1 base respectively, with 9 bases between them. The germline V gene encodes CDR1 SGHRS and CDR2 YFSETQ. This CDR3 spans 14 amino acids. The DNA of the CDR3 is TGCGCCAGCAGCCCCACAGGGAGCAATCAGCCCCAGCATTTT. Encoded protein: CASSPTGSNQPQHF.

This clone was recorded once. The chain carries TRBV30 and TRBJ2-7; D uncertain. The CDR3 is 13 amino acids. In germline, CDR1 is GTSNPN, CDR2 SVGIG (reference sequence). Trimming left V 3 bases short and J 1 base short, with 10 bases between. In nucleotides, the CDR3 is TGTGCCTGGAGGACGACGGTGTCCTACGAGCAGTACTTC. Translation: CAWRTTVSYEQYF. Full variable domain (missing parts from reference TRBV30 and TRBJ2-7): SQTIHQWPATLVQPVGSPLSLECTVEGTSNPNLYWYRQAAGRGLQLLFYSVGIGQISSEVPQNLSASRPQDRQFILSSKKLLLSDSGFYLCAWRTTVSYEQYFGPGTRLTVT.

The chain carries TRBV11-2 and TRBJ2-5; TRBD2 agrees at 11 bases. Trimming removed 1 base from V and 2 bases from J; junction bases left unmatched: 6. The CDR3 has 17 amino acids. Germline V CDR1 and CDR2: SGHAT, FQNNGV. The CDR3 nucleotides are TGTGCCAGCAGCTTAGGGGGGACTAGCGGAGCTCAAGAGACCCAGTACTTC. As protein: CASSLGGTSGAQETQYF.

V and J are TRBV10-3 and TRBJ2-1, with 11 bases lining up with TRBD2. The CDR3 is 16 amino acids. Germline lookup yields CDR1 ENHRY and CDR2 SYGVKD. V lost 5 bases to trimming and J lost 5 bases; unmatched junction nucleotides: 8. CDR3 bases: TGTGCCATCAGTTCGAACATAGCGGGGGGGAACAATGAGCAGTTCTTC. It yields the protein CAISSNIAGGNNEQFF.

This chain uses TRBV5-1 with TRBJ1-2; tentatively, D is TRBD1 (6 bases). The germline CDR1 and CDR2 sequences are SGHRS and YFSETQ. The V and J ends lost 3 bases and 7 bases respectively, with 19 bases between them. The CDR3 contains 15 residues. The CDR3 DNA sequence: TGCGCCAGCAGCTGGGGGGGCCCTCCAACGGGTGGCTACACCTTC. Residues: CASSWGGPPTGGYTF.

This chain joins TRBV27 and TRBJ1-1, with TRBD1 identical over 8 bases. The germline V gene has CDR1 MNHEY and CDR2 SMNVEV (reference sequence). The length of the CDR3 is 14 residues. Trimming removed 5 bases from V and 5 bases from J; junction bases left unmatched: 7. CDR3 protein: CASSPRQGRTEAFF. The DNA of the CDR3 is TGTGCCAGCAGTCCCCGACAGGGGCGAACTGAAGCTTTCTTT.

The chain couples TRBV18 to TRBJ2-3; 14 bases agree with TRBD2. The V gene end was trimmed by 2 bases and the J gene end by 8 bases; junction bases not matched to a gene: 9. Germline CDR1 and CDR2: KGHSH and LQKENI. The CDR3 sequence is 17 residues long. The CDR3 coding sequence is TGTGCCAGCTCACCATCTCCCGGGACTAGCGGGGGTGGTACGCAGTATTTT. It yields the protein CASSPSPGTSGGGTQYF.

The V gene is TRBV3-1 (or the pseudogene TRBV3-2), the J gene TRBJ1-3, with a weak D call TRBD1 (5 bases). CDR3 length equals 14 residues. V was trimmed by 4 bases and J by 2 bases, leaving 9 bases between them. Germline V gene lookup returns CDR1 LGHDT and CDR2 YNNKEL (reference sequence). In nucleotides, the CDR3 is TGTGCCAGCAGCCTCGGGGGGGCTGGAAACACCATATATTTT. Translated, it gives CASSLGGAGNTIYF.

The chain uses TRBV6-5 and TRBJ1-2; D is unresolved. The CDR3 has 16 residues. Looked up from germline, CDR1 is MNHEY and CDR2 is SVGAGI. Between the trimmed V and J ends, which lost 2 bases and 4 bases, there was a span of 17 bases. Here the CDR3 DNA reads TGTGCCAGCAGTTACCGACCCCCAGGAAACTCCTATGGCTACACCTTC. Protein sequence: CASSYRPPGNSYGYTF.

The V gene is TRBV18, the J gene TRBJ1-1; TRBD1 might be the D (6 bases). The V end lost 3 bases, the J end lost 1 base, and 18 bases lay between the germline ends. Germline V gene lookup returns CDR1 KGHSH and CDR2 LQKENI. CDR3 size: 17 residues. The CDR3 loop reads CASSPPGGQGRNTEAFF. CDR3 in DNA: TGTGCCAGCTCACCTCCGGGGGGCCAGGGGAGGAACACTGAAGCTTTCTTT.

The V gene is TRBV27, the J gene TRBJ1-1; no clear D. V lost 4 bases and J lost 1, with 16 bases in between. Germline CDR1 reads MNHEY; CDR2 reads SMNVEV (reference sequence). The CDR3 has 16 amino acids. CDR3: CASSSLQGWKNTEAFF. As DNA, the CDR3 is TGTGCCAGCAGTTCTCTTCAAGGGTGGAAGAACACTGAAGCTTTCTTT.

The rearrangement links TRBV5-1 to TRBJ2-2; perhaps TRBD2 as D (6 bases). The germline V gene has CDR1 SGHRS and CDR2 YFSETQ. V lost 0 bases and J 6 bases, leaving 12 bases between the germline ends. This CDR3 is built from 15 residues. Written as DNA, the CDR3 is TGCGCCAGCAGCTTGGAGACGCAGCGGGCCGGGGAGCTGTTTTTT. Amino acids: CASSLETQRAGELFF.

V usage is TRBV19 and J usage is TRBJ1-2, with D tentatively TRBD1 (6 bases). Germline V lookup: CDR1 LNHDA, CDR2 SQIVND (reference sequence). The V end was cut by 3 bases, the J end by 3 bases, with 11 bases between. This CDR3 has 14 amino acids. The CDR3 nucleotides are TGTGCCAGTAGTATCTCAGGGGCGGACTATGGCTACACCTTC. It encodes CASSISGADYGYTF.

The chain links TRBV7-2 to TRBJ2-7, with 7 nucleotides matching TRBD2. The J segment lost 1 base and the V segment lost 2 bases, leaving 5 bases of the junction unmatched. The CDR3 has 15 residues. The V gene's germline CDR1 is SGHTA and CDR2 FQGNSA. The CDR3 coding sequence is TGTGCCAGCAGCTTACATATCGGGGGGTCCTACGAGCAGTACTTC. Translating gives CASSLHIGGSYEQYF.

The rearrangement links TRBV5-1 to TRBJ1-2; D might be TRBD1 (6 bases). V gave up 4 bases and J gave up 4 bases, with 14 bases separating them. The CDR3 has 14 amino acids. Germline CDR1 and CDR2: SGHRS and YFSETQ. CDR3 in DNA: TGCGCCAGCAGCCTGGACGGACAGTCCTATGGCTACACCTTC. This translates into CASSLDGQSYGYTF.

Details on this clone: Different DNA sequences within this sample yield the same CDR3. This rearrangement joins TRBV5-1 to TRBJ1-4, with 7 nucleotides matching TRBD1. CDR3 size: 14 residues. Trimming took 3 bases from V and 6 from J; bases not matched to a gene: 5. From germline, CDR1 is SGHRS and CDR2 YFSETQ. The CDR3 coding sequence is TGCGCCAGCAGCTACAGGGGATTAGATGAAAAACTGTTTTTT. It is translated as CASSYRGLDEKLFF.

The J gene is TRBJ2-2, the V gene TRBV4-2, with D perhaps matching TRBD1 or TRBD2 (6 bases each). V was clipped by 0 bases and J by 4 bases, with 12 bases between them. The V gene's germline CDR1 is LGHNA and CDR2 YNFKEQ. This CDR3 contains 16 residues. The CDR3 nucleotides read TGTGCCAGCAGCCAAGAGAGGGGGGTAACCACCGGGGAGCTGTTTTTT. Its translation: CASSQERGVTTGELFF.

The sample holds a few counts of this clone. The chain recombines TRBV6-1 with TRBJ1-2; perhaps TRBD1 as D (5 bases). This CDR3 is 16 amino acids long. V lost 0 bases, J lost 1 base, and 12 bases lay in between. Germline-derived CDR1 and CDR2 are MNHNS and SASEGT. The CDR3 bases are TGTGCCAGCAGTGAAGCCCTCCGAAGGGGTAACTATGGCTACACCTTC. Amino acid sequence: CASSEALRRGNYGYTF.

The chain links TRBV6-5 to TRBJ1-1; D is unresolved. Between the trimmed V and J ends, which lost 5 bases and 5 bases, there was a span of 12 bases. CDR3 length: 13 residues. The germline V gene has CDR1 MNHEY and CDR2 SVGAGI. Written as DNA, the CDR3 is TGTGCCAGCAGTATGGGCCCAGCAACTGAAGCTTTCTTT. It is translated as CASSMGPATEAFF.

The J gene is TRBJ2-5, the V gene TRBV6-6; D may match TRBD1 or TRBD2 (5 bases each). Germline V gene lookup returns CDR1 MNHNY and CDR2 SVGAGI (reference sequence). Trimming took 7 bases from V and 2 from J, leaving 11 bases between them. This CDR3 comprises 13 residues. CDR3 amino acids: CASTGTAQETQYF. The DNA of the CDR3 is TGTGCCAGCACCGGGACCGCACAAGAGACCCAGTACTTC.

This chain joins TRBV6-1 and TRBJ2-5; tentatively, D is TRBD2 (6 bases). This CDR3 is built from 12 residues. Germline V gene sequence: CDR1 MNHNS, CDR2 SASEGT. V was pared by 2 bases and J by 13 bases, with 14 bases between. Here the CDR3 DNA reads TGTGCCAGCAGTGAATTTGAGACAGCGGGGTACTTC. Amino acids: CASSEFETAGYF.

The chain uses TRBV19 and TRBJ1-1; D gene unclear. V gave up 1 base and J gave up 7 bases, with 13 bases separating them. Germline lookup yields CDR1 LNHDA and CDR2 SQIVND (reference sequence). This CDR3 region has 14 residues. This CDR3 reads CASSIVPGNGEAFF. CDR3 sequence (DNA): TGTGCCAGTAGTATAGTTCCCGGGAATGGTGAAGCTTTCTTT.

The rearrangement links TRBV14 to TRBJ2-1, with TRBD2 matching 10 bases. This CDR3 is built from 17 residues. V shed 3 bases and J 8 bases; nucleotides not matched to a gene: 13. Germline V gene lookup returns CDR1 SGHDN and CDR2 FVKESK. The CDR3 protein is CASSQRVLAGRGDEQFF. In nucleotides, the CDR3 is TGTGCCAGCAGCCAGCGAGTACTAGCGGGGCGCGGGGATGAGCAGTTCTTC.